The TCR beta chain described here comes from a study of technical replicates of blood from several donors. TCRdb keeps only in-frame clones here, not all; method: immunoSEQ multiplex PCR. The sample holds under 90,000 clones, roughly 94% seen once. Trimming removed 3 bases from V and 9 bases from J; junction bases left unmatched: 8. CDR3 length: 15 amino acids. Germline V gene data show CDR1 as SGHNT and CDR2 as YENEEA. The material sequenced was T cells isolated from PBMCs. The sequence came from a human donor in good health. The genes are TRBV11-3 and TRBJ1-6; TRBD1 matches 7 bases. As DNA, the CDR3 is TGTGCCAGCAGCTTTACAGGGGCCCTTTCTTCACCCCTCCACTTT. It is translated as CASSFTGALSSPLHF.